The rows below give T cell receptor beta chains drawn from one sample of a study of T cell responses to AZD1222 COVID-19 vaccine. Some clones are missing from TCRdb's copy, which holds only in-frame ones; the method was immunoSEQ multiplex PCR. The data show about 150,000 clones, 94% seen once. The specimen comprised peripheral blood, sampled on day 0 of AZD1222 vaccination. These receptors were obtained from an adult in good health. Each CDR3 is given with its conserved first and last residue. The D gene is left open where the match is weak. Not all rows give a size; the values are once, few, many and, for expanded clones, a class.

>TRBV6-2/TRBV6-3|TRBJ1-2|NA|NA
CASSLLVVPTSYYGYTF
TGTGCCAGCAGTTTACTAGTTGTACCAACTTCTTACTATGGCTACACCTTC
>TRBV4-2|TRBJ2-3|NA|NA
CASSQGVIDTDTQYF
TGTGCCAGCAGCCAAGGGGTTATAGACACAGATACGCAGTATTTT
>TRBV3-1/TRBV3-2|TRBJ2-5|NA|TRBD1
CASRLRQGAATQYF
TGTGCCAGCAGGCTCAGACAGGGGGCGGCCACCCAGTACTTC
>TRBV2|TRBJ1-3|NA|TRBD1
CASSSDRGSGNTIYF
TGTGCCAGCAGTTCTGACAGGGGGTCTGGAAACACCATATATTTT
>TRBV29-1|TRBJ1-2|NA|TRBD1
CSVLDRGIHYGYTF
TGCAGCGTTTTAGACAGGGGTATACACTATGGCTACACCTTC
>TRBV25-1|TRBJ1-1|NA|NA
CASSGRGPNTEAFF
TGTGCCAGCAGTGGGAGGGGACCGAACACTGAAGCTTTCTTT
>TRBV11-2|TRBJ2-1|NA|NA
CASSLDTPGDEQFF
TGTGCCAGCAGCCTAGACACCCCAGGGGATGAGCAGTTCTTC
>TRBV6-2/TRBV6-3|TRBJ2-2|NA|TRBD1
CASSRSTGSGTGELFF
TGTGCCAGCAGCCGATCGACAGGGTCGGGCACCGGGGAGCTGTTTTTT
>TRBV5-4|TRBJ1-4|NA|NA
CASSLDIATNEKLFF
TGTGCCAGCAGCTTGGATATTGCAACTAATGAAAAACTGTTTTTT
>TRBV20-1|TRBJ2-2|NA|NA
CSATEQGNTGELFF
TGCAGTGCTACTGAACAGGGGAACACCGGGGAGCTGTTTTTT
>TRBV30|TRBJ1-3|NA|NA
CAWIPTYDRTSGNTIYF
TGTGCCTGGATCCCGACTTATGACAGGACCTCTGGAAACACCATATATTTT
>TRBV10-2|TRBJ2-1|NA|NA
CASSSGNYNEQFF
TGCGCCAGCAGTTCGGGGAATTACAATGAGCAGTTCTTC
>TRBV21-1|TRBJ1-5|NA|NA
CASIKISGQNNQPQHF
TGTGCCAGCATCAAAATCTCGGGACAGAACAATCAGCCCCAGCATTTT
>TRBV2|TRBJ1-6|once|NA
CASSDRRHNSPLHF
TGTGCCAGCAGCGACAGGAGGCATAATTCACCCCTCCACTTT
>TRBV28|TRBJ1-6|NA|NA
CASSFAQSGVLGSPLHF
TGTGCCAGCAGTTTCGCCCAGTCCGGGGTCCTAGGGTCACCCCTCCACTTT
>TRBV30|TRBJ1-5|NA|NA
CAWSVYSQPQHF
TGTGCCTGGAGTGTATATAGTCAGCCCCAGCATTTT
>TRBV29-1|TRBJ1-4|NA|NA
CSAWAQGLNEKLFF
TGCAGCGCCTGGGCACAGGGTCTTAATGAAAAACTGTTTTTT
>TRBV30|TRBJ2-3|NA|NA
CAWSAPISGITDTQYF
TGTGCCTGGAGTGCCCCCATAAGCGGCATCACAGATACGCAGTATTTT
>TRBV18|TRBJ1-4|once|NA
CASSPLEGMTEKLFF
TGTGCCAGCTCACCACTTGAGGGGATGACTGAAAAACTGTTTTTT
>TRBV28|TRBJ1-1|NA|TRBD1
CASSLQGTGNTEAFF
TGTGCCAGCAGTTTACAGGGGACAGGGAACACTGAAGCTTTCTTT
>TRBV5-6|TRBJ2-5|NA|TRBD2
CASSLPRTGRGDQYF
TGTGCCAGCAGCCTCCCCCGGACTGGGCGGGGGGACCAGTACTTC
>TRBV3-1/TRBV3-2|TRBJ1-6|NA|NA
CASSRGTAEGYNSPLHF
TGTGCCAGCAGTCGCGGGACGGCCGAAGGATATAATTCACCCCTCCACTTT
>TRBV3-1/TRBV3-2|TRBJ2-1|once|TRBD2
CASSQLGTSGYNEQFF
TGTGCCAGCAGCCAACTAGGGACTAGCGGGTACAATGAGCAGTTCTTC
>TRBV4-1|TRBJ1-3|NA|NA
CASSQVGHTIYF
TGCGCCAGCAGCCAAGTAGGGCACACCATATATTTT
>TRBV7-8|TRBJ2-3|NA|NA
CASSQSPRQGTDTQYF
TGTGCCAGCAGCCAATCGCCGCGACAGGGCACAGATACGCAGTATTTT
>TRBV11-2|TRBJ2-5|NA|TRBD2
CASSRGLAGQETQYF
TGTGCCAGCAGTCGCGGACTAGCGGGGCAAGAGACCCAGTACTTC
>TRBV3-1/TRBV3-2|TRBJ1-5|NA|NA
CASSQGPPQPQHF
TGTGCCAGCAGCCAAGGCCCCCCTCAGCCCCAGCATTTT
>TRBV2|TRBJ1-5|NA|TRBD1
CASSGQGASNQPQHF
TGTGCCAGCAGTGGGCAGGGGGCGAGCAATCAGCCCCAGCATTTT
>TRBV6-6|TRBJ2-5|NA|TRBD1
CASSIGQGQETQYF
TGTGCCAGCAGCATAGGACAGGGGCAAGAGACCCAGTACTTC
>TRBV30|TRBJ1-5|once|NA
CAWSVPGQPQHF
TGTGCCTGGAGTGTACCGGGTCAGCCCCAGCATTTT
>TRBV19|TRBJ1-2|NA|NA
CASSIGTNYGYTF
TGTGCCAGTAGTATCGGGACCAACTATGGCTACACCTTC
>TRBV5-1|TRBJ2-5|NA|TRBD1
CASSPGTAIQETQYF
TGCGCCAGCAGCCCCGGGACAGCTATTCAAGAGACCCAGTACTTC
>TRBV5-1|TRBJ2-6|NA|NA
CASSLSALGANVLTF
TGCGCCAGCAGCTTGTCGGCGCTGGGGGCCAACGTCCTGACTTTC
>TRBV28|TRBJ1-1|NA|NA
CASSSPGLGNTEAFF
TGTGCCAGCAGTTCACCGGGACTGGGGAACACTGAAGCTTTCTTT
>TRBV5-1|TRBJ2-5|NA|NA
CASSLGGTSQETQYF
TGCGCCAGCAGCTTGGGGGGGACAAGCCAAGAGACCCAGTACTTC
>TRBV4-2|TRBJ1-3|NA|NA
CASSQMSSDSGNTIYF
TGTGCCAGCAGCCAAATGAGTTCAGACTCTGGAAACACCATATATTTT
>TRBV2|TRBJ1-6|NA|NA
CASSTGWRNSPLHF
TGTGCCAGCAGTACAGGGTGGAGGAATTCACCCCTCCACTTT